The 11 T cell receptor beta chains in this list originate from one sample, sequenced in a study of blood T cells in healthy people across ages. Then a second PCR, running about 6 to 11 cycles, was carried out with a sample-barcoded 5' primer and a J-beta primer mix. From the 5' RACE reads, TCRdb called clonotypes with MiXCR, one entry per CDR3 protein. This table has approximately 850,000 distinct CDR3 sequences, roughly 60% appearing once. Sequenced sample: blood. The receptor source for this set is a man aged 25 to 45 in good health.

This CDR3 reads CSARTSGTYEQFF. CDR3 nucleotides: TGCAGTGCAAGGACTAGCGGGACCTACGAGCAGTTCTTC. This sequence joins TRBV20-1 and TRBJ2-1; TRBD2 aligns across 12 bases. This CDR3 has 13 amino acids. Trimming removed 6 bases from V and 10 bases from J; junction bases left unmatched: 7. Germline CDR1 is DFQATT and CDR2 is SNEGSKA (reference sequence).

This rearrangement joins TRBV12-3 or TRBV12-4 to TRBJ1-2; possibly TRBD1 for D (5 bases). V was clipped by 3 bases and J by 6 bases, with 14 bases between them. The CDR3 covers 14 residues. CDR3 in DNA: TGTGCCAGCAGTTTGTTTCAGGGAACGGATGGCTACACCTTC. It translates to CASSLFQGTDGYTF.

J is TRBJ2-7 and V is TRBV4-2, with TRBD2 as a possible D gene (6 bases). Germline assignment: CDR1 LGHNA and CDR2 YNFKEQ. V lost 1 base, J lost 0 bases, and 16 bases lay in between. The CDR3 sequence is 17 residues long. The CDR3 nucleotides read TGTGCCAGCAGCCAAGGTGGCGGGGCGCTGAGCTCCTACGAGCAGTACTTC. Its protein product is CASSQGGGALSSYEQYF.

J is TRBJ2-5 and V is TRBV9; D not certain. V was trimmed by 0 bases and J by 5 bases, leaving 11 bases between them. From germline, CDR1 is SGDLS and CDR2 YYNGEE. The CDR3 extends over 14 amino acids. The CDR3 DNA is TGTGCCAGCAGCGTAGAACTGGTATCCGAGACCCAGTACTTC. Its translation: CASSVELVSETQYF.

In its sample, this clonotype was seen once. The CDR3 loop is CAISYRGRDEQFF. The CDR3, as DNA: TGTGCCATCAGTTACCGGGGGCGAGATGAGCAGTTCTTC. The rearrangement joins TRBV10-3 to TRBJ2-1, with D perhaps being TRBD1 or TRBD2 (6 bases each). This CDR3 has 13 amino acids. Trimming cost V 5 bases and J 8 bases, with 13 bases left between them. CDR1 is ENHRY, CDR2 SYGVKD, per germline.

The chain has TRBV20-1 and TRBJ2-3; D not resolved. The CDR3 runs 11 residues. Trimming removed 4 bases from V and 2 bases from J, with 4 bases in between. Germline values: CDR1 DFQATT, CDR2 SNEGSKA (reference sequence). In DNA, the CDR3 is TGCAGTGCTATCACCACAGATACGCAGTATTTT. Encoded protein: CSAITTDTQYF.

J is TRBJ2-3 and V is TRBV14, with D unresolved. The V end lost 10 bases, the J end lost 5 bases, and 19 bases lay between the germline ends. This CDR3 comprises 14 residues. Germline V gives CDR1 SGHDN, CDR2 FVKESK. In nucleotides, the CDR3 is TGTGCCACTAGTAAGGACGCGCGGAGAGATACGCAGTATTTT. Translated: CATSKDARRDTQYF. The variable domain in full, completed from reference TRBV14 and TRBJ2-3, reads EAGVTQFPSHSVIEKGQTVTLRCDPISGHDNLYWYRRVMGKEIKFLLHFVKESKQDESGMPNNRFLAERTGGTYSTLKVQPAELEDSGVYFCATSKDARRDTQYFGPGTRLTVL.

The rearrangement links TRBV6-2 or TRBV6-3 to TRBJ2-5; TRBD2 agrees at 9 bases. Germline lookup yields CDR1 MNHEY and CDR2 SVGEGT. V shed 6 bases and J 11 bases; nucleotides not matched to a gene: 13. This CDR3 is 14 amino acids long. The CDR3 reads CASSSLAGTLEQYF. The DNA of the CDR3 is TGTGCCAGCAGCAGCCTAGCGGGAACCTTGGAGCAGTACTTC.

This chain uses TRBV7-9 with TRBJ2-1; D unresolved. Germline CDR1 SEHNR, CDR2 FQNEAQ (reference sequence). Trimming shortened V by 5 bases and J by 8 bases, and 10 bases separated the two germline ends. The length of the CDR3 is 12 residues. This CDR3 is CASSPQVDEQFF. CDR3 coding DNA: TGTGCCAGCAGCCCGCAGGTGGATGAGCAGTTCTTC.

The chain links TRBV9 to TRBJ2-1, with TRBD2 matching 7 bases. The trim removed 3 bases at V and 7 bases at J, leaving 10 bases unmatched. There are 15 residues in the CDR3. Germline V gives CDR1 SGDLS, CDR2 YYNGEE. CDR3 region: CASSDGRAGFNEQFF. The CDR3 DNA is TGTGCCAGCAGCGACGGACGAGCGGGATTTAATGAGCAGTTCTTC.

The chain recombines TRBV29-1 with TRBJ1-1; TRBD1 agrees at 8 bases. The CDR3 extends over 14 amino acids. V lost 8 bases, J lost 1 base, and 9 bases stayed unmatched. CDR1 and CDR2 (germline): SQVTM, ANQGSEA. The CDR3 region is CSSWDRSRNTEAFF. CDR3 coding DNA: TGCAGCTCATGGGACAGGTCACGGAACACTGAAGCTTTCTTT.